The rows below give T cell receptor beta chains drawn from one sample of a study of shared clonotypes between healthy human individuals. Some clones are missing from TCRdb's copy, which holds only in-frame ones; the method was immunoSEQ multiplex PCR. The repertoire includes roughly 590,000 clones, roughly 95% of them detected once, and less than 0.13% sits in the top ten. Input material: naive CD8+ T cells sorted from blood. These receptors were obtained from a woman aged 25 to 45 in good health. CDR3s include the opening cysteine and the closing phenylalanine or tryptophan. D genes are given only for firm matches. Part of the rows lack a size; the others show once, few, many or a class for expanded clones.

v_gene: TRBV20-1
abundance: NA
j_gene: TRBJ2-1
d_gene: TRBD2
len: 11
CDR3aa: CSAPGTTEQFF
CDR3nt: TGCAGTGCTCCCGGGACTACTGAGCAGTTCTTC

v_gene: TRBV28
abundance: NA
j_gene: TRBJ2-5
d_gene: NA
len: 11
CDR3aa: CASSLMQTQYF
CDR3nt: TGTGCCAGCAGTTTAATGCAGACCCAGTACTTC

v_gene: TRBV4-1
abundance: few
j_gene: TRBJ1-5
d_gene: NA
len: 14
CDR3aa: CASSQDTSNQPQHF
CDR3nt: TGCGCCAGCAGCCAAGATACCAGCAATCAGCCCCAGCATTTT

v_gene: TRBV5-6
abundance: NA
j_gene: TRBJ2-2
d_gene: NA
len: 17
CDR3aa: CASSLWGLQGDAGELFF
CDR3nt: TGTGCCAGCAGCTTGTGGGGATTACAGGGCGACGCCGGGGAGCTGTTTTTT

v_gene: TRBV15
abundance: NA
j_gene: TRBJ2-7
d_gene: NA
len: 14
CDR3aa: CATSLEMGPGEQYF
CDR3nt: TGTGCCACCAGCTTAGAGATGGGGCCGGGGGAGCAGTACTTC

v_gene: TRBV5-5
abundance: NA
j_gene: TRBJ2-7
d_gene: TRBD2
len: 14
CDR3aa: CASSFTSGTYEQYF
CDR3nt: TGTGCCAGCAGCTTTACTAGCGGAACATACGAGCAGTACTTC

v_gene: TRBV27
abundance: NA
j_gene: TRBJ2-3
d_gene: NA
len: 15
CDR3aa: CASSFSAIFGDTQYF
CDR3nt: TGTGCCAGCAGTTTCAGCGCCATTTTTGGGGATACGCAGTATTTT

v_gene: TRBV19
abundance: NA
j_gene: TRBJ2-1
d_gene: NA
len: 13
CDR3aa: CASSPQGVHEQFF
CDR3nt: TGTGCCAGTAGTCCCCAAGGCGTCCATGAGCAGTTCTTC

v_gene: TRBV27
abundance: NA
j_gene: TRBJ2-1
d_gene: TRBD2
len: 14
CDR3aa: CASSLGAGGNEQFF
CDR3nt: TGTGCCAGCAGTTTAGGGGCGGGGGGCAATGAGCAGTTCTTC

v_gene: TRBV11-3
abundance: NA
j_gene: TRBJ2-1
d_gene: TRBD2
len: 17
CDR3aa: CASSPGTSGRSYNEQFF
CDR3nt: TGTGCCAGCAGCCCCGGGACTAGCGGGAGATCCTACAATGAGCAGTTCTTC

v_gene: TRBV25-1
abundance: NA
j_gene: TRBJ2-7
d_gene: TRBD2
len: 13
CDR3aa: CAKRGLDSYEQYF
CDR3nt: TGTGCTAAGAGGGGACTAGACTCCTACGAGCAGTACTTC

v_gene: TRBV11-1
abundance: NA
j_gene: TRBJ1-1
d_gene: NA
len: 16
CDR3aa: CASSLGATSTNTEAFF
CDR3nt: TGTGCCAGCAGCTTAGGGGCCACCTCGACCAACACTGAAGCTTTCTTT